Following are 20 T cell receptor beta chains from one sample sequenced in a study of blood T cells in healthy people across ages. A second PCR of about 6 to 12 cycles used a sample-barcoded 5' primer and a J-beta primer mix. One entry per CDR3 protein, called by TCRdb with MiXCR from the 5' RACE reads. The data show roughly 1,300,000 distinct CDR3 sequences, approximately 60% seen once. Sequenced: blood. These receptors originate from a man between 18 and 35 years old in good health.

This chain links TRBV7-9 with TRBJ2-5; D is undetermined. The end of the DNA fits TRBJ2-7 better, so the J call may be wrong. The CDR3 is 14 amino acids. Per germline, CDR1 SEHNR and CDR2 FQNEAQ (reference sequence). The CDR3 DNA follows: TGTGCCAGTTGTCTTGAAGAACTCGGGTACGAGCAGTACTTC. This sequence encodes CASCLEELGYEQYF.

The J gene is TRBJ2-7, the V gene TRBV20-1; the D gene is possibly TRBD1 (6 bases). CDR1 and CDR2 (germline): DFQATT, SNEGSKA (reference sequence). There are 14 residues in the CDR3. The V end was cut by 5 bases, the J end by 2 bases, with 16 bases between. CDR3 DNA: TGCAGTGCTCCCCCAATAACAGGGCCCTACGAGCAGTACTTC. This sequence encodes CSAPPITGPYEQYF.

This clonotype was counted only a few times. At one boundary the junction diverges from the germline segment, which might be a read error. CDR3 sequence (DNA): TGTGCCAGCAGCCAAGTCCCCGGAGAGACCCAGTACTTC. Protein product: CASSQVPGETQYF. J is TRBJ2-5 and V is TRBV4-1, with D unclear. In germline, CDR1 is MGHRA, CDR2 YSYEKL. The CDR3 spans 13 residues.

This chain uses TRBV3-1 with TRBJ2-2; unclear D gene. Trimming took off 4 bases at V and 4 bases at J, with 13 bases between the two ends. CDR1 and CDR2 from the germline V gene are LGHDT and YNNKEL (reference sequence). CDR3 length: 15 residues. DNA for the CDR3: TGTGCCAGCAGCCCCGCCTTGGGCGGCACCGGGGAGCTGTTTTTT. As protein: CASSPALGGTGELFF.

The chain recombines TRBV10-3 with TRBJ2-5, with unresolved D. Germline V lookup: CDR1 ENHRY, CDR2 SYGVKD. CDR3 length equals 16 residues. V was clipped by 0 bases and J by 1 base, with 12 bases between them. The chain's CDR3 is CAISESALASQETQYF. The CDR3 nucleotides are TGTGCCATCAGTGAGTCGGCTTTGGCCAGCCAAGAGACCCAGTACTTC.

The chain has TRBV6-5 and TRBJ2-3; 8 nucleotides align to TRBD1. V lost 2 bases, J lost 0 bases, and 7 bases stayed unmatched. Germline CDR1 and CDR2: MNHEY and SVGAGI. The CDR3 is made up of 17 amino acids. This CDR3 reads CASSYPGTGLSTDTQYF. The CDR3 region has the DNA TGTGCCAGCAGTTACCCCGGGACAGGCCTCAGCACAGATACGCAGTATTTT.

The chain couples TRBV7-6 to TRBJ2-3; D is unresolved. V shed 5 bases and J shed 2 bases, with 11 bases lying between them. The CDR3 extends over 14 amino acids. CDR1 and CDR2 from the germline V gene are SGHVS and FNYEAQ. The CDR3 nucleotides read TGTGCCAGCAGCATATCTCAAAACACAGATACGCAGTATTTT. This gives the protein CASSISQNTDTQYF.

The DNA for the CDR3 is TGCAGCGTTAGGGAGCTCGGTACCAATCAGCCCCAGCATTTT. The encoded protein is CSVRELGTNQPQHF. The chain has TRBV29-1 and TRBJ1-5; D gene unclear. Per the germline V gene, CDR1 is SQVTM and CDR2 is ANQGSEA. The CDR3 contains 14 residues. V lost 5 bases and J lost 3, with 14 bases in between. The variable domain in full, completed from reference TRBV29-1 and TRBJ1-5, reads SAVISQKPSRDICQRGTSLTIQCQVDSQVTMMFWYRQQPGQSLTLIATANQGSEATYESGFVIDKFPISRPNLTFSTLTVSNMSPEDSSIYLCSVRELGTNQPQHFGDGTRLSIL.

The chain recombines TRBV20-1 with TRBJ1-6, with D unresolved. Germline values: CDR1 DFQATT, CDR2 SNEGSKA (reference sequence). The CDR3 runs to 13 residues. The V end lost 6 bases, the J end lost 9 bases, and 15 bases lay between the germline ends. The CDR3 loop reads CSASTGPGSPLHF. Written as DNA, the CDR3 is TGCAGTGCGAGTACCGGGCCGGGTTCACCCCTCCACTTT.

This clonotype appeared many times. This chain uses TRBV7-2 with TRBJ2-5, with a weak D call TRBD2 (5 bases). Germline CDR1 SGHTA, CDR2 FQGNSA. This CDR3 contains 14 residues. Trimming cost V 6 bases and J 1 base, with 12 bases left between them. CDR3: CASSLAGSQETQYF. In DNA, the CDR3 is TGTGCCAGCAGTTTGGCTGGGAGCCAAGAGACCCAGTACTTC.

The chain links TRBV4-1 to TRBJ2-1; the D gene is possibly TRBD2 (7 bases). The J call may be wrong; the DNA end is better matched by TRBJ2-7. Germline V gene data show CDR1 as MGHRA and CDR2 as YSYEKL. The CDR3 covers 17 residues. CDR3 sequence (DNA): TGCGCCAGCAGCCGACTACGGGGGGCTAGCTCCTACAATGAGCAGTACTTC. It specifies CASSRLRGASSYNEQYF.

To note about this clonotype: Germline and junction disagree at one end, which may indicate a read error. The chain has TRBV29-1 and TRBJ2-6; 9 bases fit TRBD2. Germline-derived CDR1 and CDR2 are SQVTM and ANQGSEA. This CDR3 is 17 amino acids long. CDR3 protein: CSVELRLAGPGANVRTF. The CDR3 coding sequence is TGCAGCGTTGAACTTCGGCTAGCGGGGCCTGGGGCCAACGTCCGGACTTTC.

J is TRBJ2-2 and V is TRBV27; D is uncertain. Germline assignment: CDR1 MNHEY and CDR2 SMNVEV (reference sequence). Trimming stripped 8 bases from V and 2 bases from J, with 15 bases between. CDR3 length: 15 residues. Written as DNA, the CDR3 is TGTGCCAGCCGAACCCTTTTGAGCAACACCGGGGAGCTGTTTTTT. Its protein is CASRTLLSNTGELFF.

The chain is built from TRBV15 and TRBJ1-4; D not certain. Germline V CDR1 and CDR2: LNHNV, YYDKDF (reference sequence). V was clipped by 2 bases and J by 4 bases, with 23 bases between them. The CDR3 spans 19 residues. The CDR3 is CATSRSWAVRYNRNEKLFF. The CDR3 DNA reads TGTGCCACCAGCAGATCATGGGCCGTCCGTTACAATCGTAATGAAAAACTGTTTTTT.

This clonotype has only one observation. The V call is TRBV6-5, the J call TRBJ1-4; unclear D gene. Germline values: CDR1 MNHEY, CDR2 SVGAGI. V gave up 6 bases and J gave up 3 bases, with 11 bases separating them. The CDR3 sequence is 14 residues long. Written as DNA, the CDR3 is TGTGCCAGCAGAGTCCAGTGGGCTAATGAAAAACTGTTTTTT. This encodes CASRVQWANEKLFF.

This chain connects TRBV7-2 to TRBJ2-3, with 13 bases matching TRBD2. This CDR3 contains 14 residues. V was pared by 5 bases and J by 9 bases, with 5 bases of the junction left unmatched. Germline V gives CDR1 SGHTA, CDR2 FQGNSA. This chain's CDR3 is CASSPGTSGDTQYF. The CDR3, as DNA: TGTGCCAGCAGCCCCGGGACTAGCGGGGACACGCAGTATTTT.

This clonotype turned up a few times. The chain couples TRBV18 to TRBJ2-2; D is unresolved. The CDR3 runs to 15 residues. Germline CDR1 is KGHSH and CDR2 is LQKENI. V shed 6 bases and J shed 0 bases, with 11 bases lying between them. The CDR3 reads CASSSGPSNTGELFF. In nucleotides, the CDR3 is TGTGCCAGCTCGTCAGGACCTTCGAACACCGGGGAGCTGTTTTTT.

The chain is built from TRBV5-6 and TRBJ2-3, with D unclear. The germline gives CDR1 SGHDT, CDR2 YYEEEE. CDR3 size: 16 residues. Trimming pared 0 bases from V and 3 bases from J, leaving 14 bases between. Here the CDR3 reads CASSLAASVGTDTQYF. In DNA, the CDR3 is TGTGCCAGCAGCTTGGCAGCTAGTGTTGGGACAGATACGCAGTATTTT.

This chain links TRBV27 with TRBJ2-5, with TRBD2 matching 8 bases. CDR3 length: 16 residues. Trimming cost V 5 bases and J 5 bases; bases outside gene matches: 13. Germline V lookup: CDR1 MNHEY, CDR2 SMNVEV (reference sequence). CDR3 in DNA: TGTGCCAGCAGTACCCTGAGCGGGAGTTGGCGGGAGACCCAGTACTTC. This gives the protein CASSTLSGSWRETQYF.

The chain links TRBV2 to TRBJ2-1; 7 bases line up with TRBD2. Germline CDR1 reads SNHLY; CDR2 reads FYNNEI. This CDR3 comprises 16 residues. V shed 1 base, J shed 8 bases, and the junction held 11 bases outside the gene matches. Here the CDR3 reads CASSEGVSWGGDEQFF. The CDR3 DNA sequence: TGTGCCAGCAGTGAAGGAGTCAGTTGGGGAGGGGATGAGCAGTTCTTC.